These 4 T cell receptor beta chains originate from one sample sequenced in a study of blood T cell repertoires in COVID-19. Sequenced by immunoSEQ multiplex PCR; TCRdb stores in-frame clones only, minus some. Of around 69,000 clones detected, almost 85% appear once; the ten largest clones hold around 8%. The material sequenced was peripheral blood. The origin of the receptors is a man aged 50 to 60 with active COVID-19.

This clone has a handful of counts. The rearrangement uses TRBV5-1 and TRBJ2-1, with 7 bases fitting TRBD1. CDR1 is SGHRS and CDR2 is YFSETQ in the germline V gene. Germline trimming cut 4 bases from V and 5 bases from J; bases unmatched to any gene: 6. The CDR3 covers 14 residues. CDR3 sequence (DNA): TGCGCCAGCAGCCAACAGGGGACCGACAATGAGCAGTTCTTC. Its translation: CASSQQGTDNEQFF. The full variable domain, completed using reference TRBV5-1 and TRBJ2-1, is KAGVTQTPRYLIKTRGQQVTLSCSPISGHRSVSWYQQTPGQGLQFLFEYFSETQRNKGNFPGRFSGRQFSNSRSEMNVSTLELGDSALYLCASSQQGTDNEQFFGPGTRLTVL.

The V and J genes are TRBV25-1 and TRBJ1-6, with 7 positions matching TRBD1. CDR1 is MGHDK and CDR2 is SYGVNS in the germline V gene. The V segment lost 8 bases and the J segment 7 bases; nucleotides outside the gene matches: 8. This CDR3 has 14 amino acids. The CDR3 DNA is TGTGCCAGCGTGGACGACAGGGTCAATTCACCCCTCCACTTT. This encodes CASVDDRVNSPLHF.

This clone was found once. The chain is built from TRBV6-2 or TRBV6-3 and TRBJ2-7; TRBD1 matches 11 bases. The CDR3 has 15 residues. Per the germline V gene, CDR1 is MNHEY and CDR2 is SVGEGT. Germline trimming cut 2 bases from V and 3 bases from J; bases unmatched to any gene: 3. The CDR3 here is CASSYGGTGGYEQYF. The DNA of the CDR3 is TGTGCCAGCAGTTACGGCGGGACAGGGGGCTACGAGCAGTACTTC.

This clone was counted a single time. The chain employs TRBV11-2 and TRBJ2-3, with TRBD2 identical over 13 bases. J gave up 3 bases and V 4 bases, and 7 bases lay outside the gene matches. Germline V gives CDR1 SGHAT, CDR2 FQNNGV. The CDR3 runs 17 residues. The chain's CDR3 is CASSSGLAGSFTDTQYF. CDR3 nucleotide sequence: TGTGCCAGCAGCTCGGGACTAGCGGGATCCTTTACAGATACGCAGTATTTT.